These 14 T cell receptor beta chains were sequenced from one sample in a study of cytomegalovirus exposure and HLA in healthy donors. PCR primers comprised 60 Vbeta and 13 Jbeta primers. Clones were read by immunoSEQ multiplex PCR, and TCRdb kept only the in-frame ones, dropping some. The sample shows around 90,000 clones, around four fifths of them seen only once. Sequenced sample: PBMCs. Receptor source: a man aged 25 to 45 in good health and CMV-seronegative.

The gene calls are TRBV6-4 and TRBJ1-6; 8 bases map to TRBD1. Germline loops: CDR1 MRHNA, CDR2 SNTAGT. Trimming cost V 4 bases and J 8 bases; bases outside gene matches: 7. There are 15 residues in the CDR3. This CDR3 reads CASSAAGGEYSPLHF. CDR3 in DNA: TGTGCCAGCAGTGCCGCAGGGGGCGAATATTCACCCCTCCACTTT.

This chain uses TRBV12-2 with TRBJ1-1; TRBD1 reflects the table's D call only, with no check against the DNA. TRBV12-2 counts as a pseudogene. This CDR3 has 15 amino acids. CDR3 in DNA: TGTGCAAGTCGCTTGAGACAGGGTAATATCACTGAAGCTTTCTTT. Its translation: CASRLRQGNITEAFF.

The V gene is TRBV28, the J gene TRBJ1-1; D is unresolved. Trimming took off 9 bases at V and 0 bases at J, with 5 bases between the two ends. The CDR3 contains 11 residues. Per germline, CDR1 MDHEN and CDR2 SYDVKM. CDR3: CASQVNTEAFF. The CDR3 DNA sequence: TGTGCCAGTCAGGTGAACACTGAAGCTTTCTTT.

V gene TRBV28 combines with J gene TRBJ2-2; D is uncertain. V lost 2 bases and J lost 1, with 14 bases in between. Per the germline V gene, CDR1 is MDHEN and CDR2 is SYDVKM. This CDR3 region has 17 residues. The CDR3 DNA reads TGTGCCAGCAGTTTAGCTCTGGAGTATTTGAACACCGGGGAGCTGTTTTTT. It encodes CASSLALEYLNTGELFF.

The chain uses TRBV4-3 and TRBJ2-1; the match to TRBD1 covers 9 bases. V trimming: 3 bases; J trimming: 1 base; junction bases outside the gene matches: 7. The CDR3 is made up of 17 amino acids. Germline lookup yields CDR1 LGHNA and CDR2 YSLEER. The CDR3 sequence: CASSQVRGQGSYNEQFF. The CDR3 nucleotides are TGCGCCAGCAGCCAGGTCCGCGGACAGGGGTCCTACAATGAGCAGTTCTTC.

As regards this clone: A read error may account for a junction end that differs from germline. The same CDR3 can be traced to other DNA sequences in this sample. The rearrangement links TRBV5-1 to TRBJ1-1; 9 positions agree with TRBD1. The CDR3 length is 15 residues. The germline V gene encodes CDR1 SGHRS and CDR2 YFSETQ. The DNA of the CDR3 is TGCGCCAGCAGCTTTCTACAGGGGGCGGACACCGAAGCTTTCTTT. This codes for CASSFLQGADTEAFF.

The rearrangement links TRBV27 to TRBJ1-4; tentatively, D is TRBD1 (5 bases). The CDR3 is made up of 15 amino acids. Germline loops: CDR1 MNHEY, CDR2 SMNVEV (reference sequence). V dropped 7 bases and J dropped 5 bases, with 17 bases sitting between them. The CDR3 DNA follows: TGTGCCAGCACCCATCCCCGGGGGGGGAATGAAAAACTGTTTTTT. Translating gives CASTHPRGGNEKLFF.

This clone occurred a few times. This sequence joins TRBV28 and TRBJ1-5; D is undetermined. CDR1 is MDHEN and CDR2 is SYDVKM in the germline V gene. This CDR3 region has 15 residues. V shed 1 base and J shed 0 bases, with 7 bases lying between them. CDR3 amino acids: CASSLFRDSNQPQHF. DNA for the CDR3: TGTGCCAGCAGTTTATTTAGAGATAGCAATCAGCCCCAGCATTTT.

V is TRBV5-4 and J is TRBJ1-2; D ambiguous. Germline V lookup: CDR1 SGHNT, CDR2 YYREEE (reference sequence). Trimming removed 0 bases at V and 2 bases at J, with 5 bases between. The CDR3 totals 13 residues. The DNA for the CDR3 is TGTGCCAGCAGCTTGGACGGGAACTATGGCTACACCTTC. Translated, it gives CASSLDGNYGYTF.

The rearrangement uses TRBV10-2 and TRBJ1-1, with 8 bases matching TRBD1. Germline CDR1 WSHSY, CDR2 SAAADI. The CDR3 sequence is 15 residues long. V gave up 6 bases and J gave up 0 bases; unmatched junction bases: 6. This CDR3 is CASRGLTGVNTEAFF. CDR3 coding DNA: TGCGCCAGCAGGGGGTTGACAGGGGTGAACACTGAAGCTTTCTTT.

The V gene is TRBV19, the J gene TRBJ1-1, with 12 positions matching TRBD1. The CDR3 contains 15 residues. Trimming at V came to 8 bases and at J to 6 bases, leaving 10 bases not matched to a gene. Germline CDR1 LNHDA, CDR2 SQIVND (reference sequence). CDR3 region: CASLPGQGAYAEAFF. The CDR3, as DNA: TGTGCCAGTCTACCGGGACAGGGGGCTTATGCTGAAGCTTTCTTT.

The chain combines TRBV4-2 with TRBJ2-3, with TRBD2 matching over 9 bases. Germline V CDR1 and CDR2: LGHNA, YNFKEQ. The junction had 3 bases not matched to a gene; V was cut back by 3 bases and J by 2 bases. This CDR3 comprises 15 residues. The CDR3: CASSHSGGTTDTQYF. The CDR3 bases are TGTGCCAGCAGCCATAGCGGGGGCACCACAGATACGCAGTATTTT.

The chain carries TRBV27 and TRBJ1-4, with 7 bases lining up with TRBD1. Per the germline V gene, CDR1 is MNHEY and CDR2 is SMNVEV (reference sequence). The V segment lost 3 bases and the J segment 8 bases; nucleotides outside the gene matches: 12. The CDR3 contains 16 residues. The CDR3 protein is CASSFGPTGDGEKLFF. CDR3 bases: TGTGCCAGCAGTTTCGGGCCAACAGGGGACGGCGAAAAACTGTTTTTT.

This rearrangement joins TRBV4-3 to TRBJ2-7; D is perhaps TRBD1 (5 bases). The CDR3 sequence is 13 residues long. V dropped 1 base and J dropped 8 bases, with 12 bases sitting between them. The V gene's germline CDR1 is LGHNA and CDR2 YSLEER. Here the CDR3 DNA reads TGCGCCAGCAGCCAAGGGGCAGGGATGAAGCAGTACTTC. As protein: CASSQGAGMKQYF.